The 21 T cell receptor beta chains below were found in one sample sequenced in a study of spatial heterogeneity in lung cancer. Each CDR3 protein gets one entry after TCRdb re-called the 5' RACE reads with MiXCR. The top ten clones hold roughly 17% of a sample with some 110,000 distinct CDR3 sequences, over 9% of them seen once. Stated time point: blood at routine non-recurrence follow-up after resection. Without sorting, whole RNA was sequenced from tumor, nontumor lung or frozen PBMC. The sample in question was PBMCs, obtained at follow-up. The receptors originated from a male donor with early-stage non-small cell lung cancer.

In nucleotides, the CDR3 is TGTGCCAGCAGCTTAGTAGGGGGCCGGGCAGATACGCAGTATTTT. This sequence encodes CASSLVGGRADTQYF. This sequence joins TRBV7-2 and TRBJ2-3, with TRBD1 identical over 7 bases. J lost 4 bases, V lost 1 base, and 5 bases had no gene match. CDR1 SGHTA and CDR2 FQGNSA come from the germline V gene. This CDR3 comprises 15 residues. Full variable domain (outside the CDR3, taken from reference TRBV7-2 and TRBJ2-3): GAGVSQSPSNKVTEKGKDVELRCDPISGHTALYWYRQSLGQGLEFLIYFQGNSAPDKSGLPSDRFSAERTGGSVSTLTIQRTQQEDSAVYLCASSLVGGRADTQYFGPGTRLTVL.

In this sample, this clonotype turned up a few times. The chain links TRBV7-2 to TRBJ2-1; TRBD1 or TRBD2 may be the D gene (5 bases each). CDR3 length equals 15 residues. V gave up 0 bases and J gave up 8 bases, with 14 bases separating them. CDR1 is SGHTA and CDR2 is FQGNSA in the germline V gene. The chain's CDR3 is CASSLAGGVGHEQFF. CDR3 bases: TGTGCCAGCAGCTTAGCCGGAGGAGTGGGGCATGAGCAGTTCTTC. Combining the CDR3 with reference TRBV7-2 and TRBJ2-1 gives the whole variable domain GAGVSQSPSNKVTEKGKDVELRCDPISGHTALYWYRQSLGQGLEFLIYFQGNSAPDKSGLPSDRFSAERTGGSVSTLTIQRTQQEDSAVYLCASSLAGGVGHEQFFGPGTRLTVL.

J is TRBJ1-1 and V is TRBV10-3; D unresolved. The CDR3 loop spans 14 amino acids. Trimming took 4 bases from V and 0 from J, leaving 9 bases between them. From germline, CDR1 is ENHRY and CDR2 SYGVKD. In nucleotides, the CDR3 is TGTGCCATCAGTGGCTCCACGGTGAACACTGAAGCTTTCTTT. This gives the protein CAISGSTVNTEAFF.

This clonotype has ten or more counts. The CDR3 sequence: CASHPGTGELFF. The CDR3 bases are TGCGCCAGCCACCCCGGCACCGGGGAGCTGTTTTTT. This chain links TRBV5-1 with TRBJ2-2, with D unresolved. The CDR3 runs 12 residues. Trimming removed 7 bases from V and 4 bases from J, with 8 bases in between. CDR1 is SGHRS and CDR2 is YFSETQ in the germline V gene.

The V and J genes are TRBV3-1 and TRBJ2-1, with no clear D. Trimming pared 0 bases from V and 9 bases from J, leaving 9 bases between. CDR1 is LGHDT, CDR2 YNNKEL, per germline (reference sequence). This CDR3 is 13 amino acids long. The CDR3 here is CASSQDLSAEQFF. As DNA, the CDR3 is TGTGCCAGCAGCCAAGATCTCAGCGCTGAGCAGTTCTTC.

The V gene is TRBV20-1, the J gene TRBJ2-1, with a weak D call TRBD1 (5 bases). Deletions cut 0 bases from V and 7 bases from J, with 16 bases between. Germline V gives CDR1 DFQATT, CDR2 SNEGSKA (reference sequence). The length of the CDR3 is 15 residues. The CDR3 reads CSAREQAFQGNEQFF. The CDR3 DNA is TGCAGTGCTAGAGAACAGGCCTTTCAAGGGAATGAGCAGTTCTTC.

This clonotype occurred a few times. J is TRBJ2-1 and V is TRBV12-3 or TRBV12-4; D is possibly TRBD2 (6 bases). The CDR3 is made up of 14 amino acids. Trimming cost V 8 bases and J 7 bases, with 18 bases left between them. The CDR3 DNA follows: TGTGCCAGCCTCTCGGGAGTCGGTGGAAATGAGCAGTTCTTC. The encoded protein is CASLSGVGGNEQFF.

This clonotype was found many times. The J gene is TRBJ2-7, the V gene TRBV20-1, with D possibly being TRBD2 (6 bases). The CDR3 contains 13 residues. V lost 5 bases and J 0 bases, leaving 11 bases between the germline ends. From germline, CDR1 is DFQATT and CDR2 SNEGSKA (reference sequence). The CDR3 nucleotides are TGCAGTGCTTTGGGACTGAGCTCCTACGAGCAGTACTTC. It encodes CSALGLSSYEQYF.

This clonotype was seen many times. The rearrangement joins TRBV7-2 to TRBJ2-3; 11 bases map to TRBD2. J gave up 5 bases and V 3 bases, and 13 bases lay outside the gene matches. Germline V CDR1 and CDR2: SGHTA, FQGNSA. The CDR3 covers 18 residues. This chain's CDR3 is CASSFRLAGRGNQDTQYF. The CDR3 bases are TGTGCCAGCAGCTTCCGACTAGCGGGGCGTGGTAATCAAGATACGCAGTATTTT.

In its sample, this clonotype was seen a few times. V gene TRBV20-1 combines with J gene TRBJ1-5, with D perhaps TRBD1 (5 bases). V lost 4 bases and J lost 2, with 18 bases in between. Germline CDR1 is DFQATT and CDR2 is SNEGSKA (reference sequence). CDR3 length equals 16 residues. The chain's CDR3 is CSAMTVRPSGNQPQHF. CDR3 nucleotide sequence: TGCAGTGCTATGACAGTGCGGCCAAGTGGCAATCAGCCCCAGCATTTT.

This clonotype appeared many times. The V call is TRBV20-1, the J call TRBJ1-3; no clear D. There are 14 residues in the CDR3. Germline V lookup: CDR1 DFQATT, CDR2 SNEGSKA (reference sequence). The ends were cut back, 5 bases at V and 3 bases at J, with 14 bases in the middle. The CDR3 loop reads CSAGVLGGGNTIYF. The CDR3 DNA reads as TGCAGTGCTGGCGTATTGGGAGGTGGAAACACCATATATTTT.

This clonotype was seen repeatedly, ten times or more. The CDR3 region is CASSQDRDPVEQYF. The CDR3 nucleotides read TGCGCCAGCAGCCAAGACAGGGATCCGGTCGAGCAGTACTTC. The J gene is TRBJ2-7, the V gene TRBV4-3; TRBD1 is a possible D gene (5 bases). The CDR3 is 14 amino acids. V dropped 0 bases and J dropped 6 bases, with 12 bases sitting between them. Germline lookup yields CDR1 LGHNA and CDR2 YSLEER.

This clonotype was seen a few times. The genes are TRBV12-3 or TRBV12-4 and TRBJ2-5, with TRBD2 as a possible D gene (6 bases). This CDR3 region has 16 residues. Trimming removed 6 bases from V and 4 bases from J, with 21 bases in between. CDR3 protein: CASSLPQGGGGETQYF. The CDR3 nucleotides read TGTGCCAGCAGCTTACCCCAGGGAGGTGGGGGAGAGACCCAGTACTTC.

This chain links TRBV12-3 or TRBV12-4 with TRBJ1-2; the match to TRBD1 covers 8 bases. This CDR3 region has 14 residues. Trimming took 7 bases from V and 3 from J; bases not matched to a gene: 7. The CDR3 nucleotides read TGTGCCAGCAACCTCAGGGGGCATGACTATGGCTACACCTTC. This gives the protein CASNLRGHDYGYTF.

This clonotype was observed a handful of times. The chain carries TRBV27 and TRBJ1-6; D is unclear. With 3 bases removed from V and 5 bases from J, the gap between germline ends came to 8 bases. The CDR3 length is 14 residues. Germline-derived CDR1 and CDR2 are MNHEY and SMNVEV (reference sequence). The CDR3 bases are TGTGCCAGCAGTTTCGAGGGAGATAATTCACCCCTCCACTTT. Translation gives CASSFEGDNSPLHF.

The table lists this clonotype with a few counts. This sequence joins TRBV4-1 and TRBJ2-7; 7 nucleotides match TRBD1. This CDR3 is 13 amino acids long. From germline, CDR1 is MGHRA and CDR2 YSYEKL. Trimming took 6 bases from V and 5 from J; bases not matched to a gene: 7. The CDR3 here is CASRKTGQDEQYF. In DNA, the CDR3 is TGCGCCAGCAGAAAGACAGGGCAGGACGAGCAGTACTTC.

The V call is TRBV10-3, the J call TRBJ1-2, with D possibly being TRBD1 (5 bases). Deletions cut 0 bases from V and 4 bases from J, with 9 bases between. There are 14 residues in the CDR3. Germline V lookup: CDR1 ENHRY, CDR2 SYGVKD. The CDR3 here is CAISESTQGYGYTF. Written as DNA, the CDR3 is TGTGCCATCAGTGAGTCGACTCAGGGCTATGGCTACACCTTC.

The chain couples TRBV29-1 to TRBJ1-2, with a possible D match to TRBD1 (6 bases). Trimming stripped 1 base from V and 6 bases from J, with 24 bases between. The CDR3 covers 17 residues. Per the germline V gene, CDR1 is SQVTM and CDR2 is ANQGSEA. The CDR3 loop reads CSVEGAGAAAGWNGYTF. DNA for the CDR3: TGCAGCGTTGAAGGGGCGGGGGCTGCCGCAGGATGGAATGGCTACACCTTC.

This clonotype was found a few times. This CDR3 reads CASSPIGKTQYF. CDR3 coding DNA: TGTGCCAGCAGTCCTATAGGGAAGACCCAGTACTTC. The rearrangement uses TRBV28 and TRBJ2-5; D uncertain. This CDR3 comprises 12 residues. CDR1 is MDHEN, CDR2 SYDVKM, per germline. V lost 5 bases to trimming and J lost 6 bases, with 10 bases between them. The full variable domain, with the rest looked up from reference TRBV28 and TRBJ2-5, is DVKVTQSSRYLVKRTGEKVFLECVQDMDHENMFWYRQDPGLGLRLIYFSYDVKMKEKGDIPEGYSVSREKKERFSLILESASTNQTSMYLCASSPIGKTQYFGPGTRLLVL.

There are many counts of this clonotype. A much more abundant neighbour one base away suggests this may be a read error. The rearrangement links TRBV11-1 to TRBJ1-6, with 7 bases aligning to TRBD1. The CDR3 runs to 14 residues. The germline gives CDR1 SGHAT, CDR2 FQDESV (reference sequence). V lost 2 bases and J lost 11; bases outside the gene matches: 6. The DNA of the CDR3 is TGTGCCAGCAGCTTAAGCAGGGGGAGGGCACCCCTCCACTTT. It is translated as CASSLSRGRAPLHF.

This clonotype was counted a few times. The chain employs TRBV7-2 and TRBJ1-5, with 7 bases matching TRBD1. This CDR3 is built from 15 residues. CDR1 and CDR2 from the germline V gene are SGHTA and FQGNSA. The V gene end was trimmed by 0 bases and the J gene end by 3 bases; junction bases not matched to a gene: 2. CDR3 protein: CASSLAGQFNQPQHF. DNA of the CDR3: TGTGCCAGCAGCTTAGCGGGACAGTTCAATCAGCCCCAGCATTTT.